This entry is about one TCR beta chain. This sample stems from a study of identifying expanded T cells in peripheral blood. Germline V gives CDR1 PRHDT, CDR2 FYEKMQ (reference sequence). CDR3 length: 16 residues. V gave up 4 bases and J gave up 2 bases, with 18 bases separating them. The repertoire was sequenced with immunoSEQ multiplex PCR; TCRdb's copy has only in-frame clones and lacks some. Here the sample spans 83,000 or so clones, 88% being singletons. The sequencing sample was made of blood. The chain combines TRBV13 with TRBJ2-7; D is unresolved. This TCR derives from a person aged 18-69 years in good health. CDR3 nucleotides: TGTGCCAGCAGCTCCACCAGTTTGGGCAGAGCCTACGAGCAGTACTTC. It specifies CASSSTSLGRAYEQYF.